This record concerns one T cell receptor (beta chain) sequence. This clone showed up just a few times. What this receptor recognizes is not known. Base-call qualities are not available, and no considerably larger clone is one nucleotide away. At the DNA level, this CDR3 is encoded by other sequences in the same sample as well. This entry is derived from a study of beta chain features in type 1 diabetes listed by TCRdb under 2018. With regard to the full study: Mean age, gender distribution, total cell number and subset yield were not different between patients and healthy donors. In the study, recently diagnosed type 1 diabetes patients and matched healthy donors were compared on the TCRB repertoires of their sorted circulating CD4+ T cell subsets. Regulatory and stem cell-like memory subsets were isolated from only 8 patients and 8 healthy donors, whereas naive and central memory subsets came from all 30 or so donors. A total of some 100,000,000 sorted cells were examined across all samples, and a strong correlation was observed between cell number per subset and RNA yield. The investigation overall reported the following: Because cDNA was sequenced instead of genomic DNA, highly expressing activated cells could be over-represented, though the groups showed no difference in activation or CD3 levels. Fewer insertions and more nucleotide deletions at VDJ recombination sites were observed in patients with type 1 diabetes, implying thymic rearrangement abnormalities. Type 1 diabetes patients showed a moderate but significant shortening of TCRB CDR3 length in all four CD4+ subsets. Naive, central memory and regulatory TCRB repertoires appeared more similar among patients than among healthy donors. Shorter templates might have been favored by PCR, but patient and control samples were amplified and corrected together, so both groups would have been affected equally by any skew. Only small numbers of individuals were included in the HLA sub-analyses, which left unresolved whether HLA type had any influence on TCRB rearrangement.

The High Capacity cDNA Reverse Transcription Kit was used to reverse transcribe all of the isolated RNA, meaning that expressed TCRB transcripts were what got sequenced. Deep immunoSEQ sequencing was applied to naive, central memory and regulatory T cell samples, giving an average of about 3.8 million total reads per sample. Sorted cells were lysed in RLT buffer, and RNA was extracted using DNase-treated RNeasy Micro or Mini kits according to cell number. Each cell subset was processed on its own to prevent cross-contamination, while patient and healthy donor samples were processed together. The immunoSEQ multiplex PCR was used to amplify TCRB sequences from cDNA, yielding 87-bp fragments that span the CDR3 region. The amplicons were sequenced using the Illumina HiSeq platform. Turning to the authors' computational methods: PCR bias was computationally corrected using synthetic template baselines, reads within Hamming distance 2 were collapsed, and singletons that could not be merged were discarded. Reads were aligned against IMGT to assign V, D and J genes, CDR3 length and insertions or deletions at six rearrangement sites. Within each subset, clonotype counts were normalized to sorted cell number, and only after that were true diversity and Gini coefficients computed with the tcR R package. The overlap coefficient, calculated on TCRB nucleotide sequences, was used to measure repertoire sharing. Out-of-frame TCRB sequences from naive cells were analyzed to stand in for the pre-selection repertoire. TCRdb limited this immuneACCESS table to in-frame rearrangements with V and J called. A share of clones is missing; checked studies link under half to unresolved V genes, and the rest is unexplained. V and J calls plus clone size are reproduced from that table; the DNA served to infer D and trimming. A total of 900,000 or so clones appear in this sample, roughly 15% of them only once. The leading ten clones occupy 0.02% to 0.025% of the sample.

Each donor gave one peripheral blood draw, averaging approximately 120 mL, which was collected into heparinised tubes. Naive, central memory, regulatory and stem cell-like memory CD4+ T cells were sorted on a BD FACSAria II using a panel including CD45RO, CCR7, CD25, CD127, CD95 and CD27. Purity was above 95% for every sorted population. PBMCs were isolated immediately by Lymphoprep density gradient centrifugation and stained directly without culture. Samples were stained and sorted in pairs, with one healthy donor and one patient per experiment, so that batch effects were minimized. CDR1 and CDR2, looked up from the germline V gene (reference sequence), are SEHNR and FQNEAQ. Trimming accounts for 1 base at V and 4 bases at J, while the number of junction bases matched to no gene is 0. CDR3 length: 13 amino acids, cysteine to phenylalanine. Just CDR3 DNA is preserved here, 39 bases in frame from base 1.

This TCR was sampled from a woman aged 18 to 35 in good health. The sequence joins TRBV7-9 to TRBJ2-5, and 7 junction bases match TRBD2. The sample taken for sequencing was naive CD4+ T cells from blood. The cell subset or site tag for this specimen amounts to: true naive CD4+ T cells. The nucleotide sequence reads TGTGCCAGCAGCTTAGGCGGGGGAGAGACCCAGTACTTC. The translation is CASSLGGGETQYF.